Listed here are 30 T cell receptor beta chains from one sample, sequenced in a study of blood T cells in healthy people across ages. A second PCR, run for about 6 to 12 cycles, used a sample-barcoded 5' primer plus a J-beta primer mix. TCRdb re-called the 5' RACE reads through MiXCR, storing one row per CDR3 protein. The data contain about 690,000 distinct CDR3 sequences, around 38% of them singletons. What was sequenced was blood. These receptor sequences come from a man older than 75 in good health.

The CDR3 DNA follows: TGTGCCAGCAGCTTGGGACAGGTCAGGGACGAGCAGTACTTC. Translated, it gives CASSLGQVRDEQYF. The V gene is TRBV5-8, the J gene TRBJ2-4; D possibly corresponds to TRBD1 (6 bases). The J call may not be correct, given that the DNA end is closer to TRBJ2-7. The germline V gene has CDR1 SGHTS and CDR2 YDEGEE. The CDR3 sequence is 14 residues long.

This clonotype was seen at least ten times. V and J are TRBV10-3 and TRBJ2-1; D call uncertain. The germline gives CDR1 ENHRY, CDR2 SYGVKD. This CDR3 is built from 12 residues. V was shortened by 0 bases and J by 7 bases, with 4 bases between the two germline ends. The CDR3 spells CAISESGNEQFF. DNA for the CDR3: TGTGCCATCAGTGAGTCGGGAAATGAGCAGTTCTTC.

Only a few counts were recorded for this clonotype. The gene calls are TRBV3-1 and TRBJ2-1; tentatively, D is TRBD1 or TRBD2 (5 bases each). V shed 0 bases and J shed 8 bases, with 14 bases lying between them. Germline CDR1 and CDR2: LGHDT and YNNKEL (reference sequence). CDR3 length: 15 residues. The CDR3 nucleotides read TGTGCCAGCAGCCAAGATGCGAGGGGTTCGTATGAGCAGTTCTTC. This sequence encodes CASSQDARGSYEQFF.

The CDR3 protein is CASSVSRGQGTEAFF. The CDR3 DNA reads as TGCGCCAGCAGCGTGTCCAGGGGGCAGGGCACTGAAGCTTTCTTT. The J gene is TRBJ1-1, the V gene TRBV5-1, with TRBD1 matching 8 bases. Germline lookup yields CDR1 SGHRS and CDR2 YFSETQ. This CDR3 has 15 amino acids. The trim removed 4 bases at V and 4 bases at J, leaving 9 bases unmatched.

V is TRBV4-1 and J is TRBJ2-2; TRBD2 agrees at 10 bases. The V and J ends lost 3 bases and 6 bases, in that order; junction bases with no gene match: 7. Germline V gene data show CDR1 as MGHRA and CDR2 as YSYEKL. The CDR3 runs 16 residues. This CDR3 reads CASSQPLAGAPGELFF. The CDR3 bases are TGCGCCAGCAGCCAGCCCCTAGCGGGAGCTCCCGGGGAGCTGTTTTTT.

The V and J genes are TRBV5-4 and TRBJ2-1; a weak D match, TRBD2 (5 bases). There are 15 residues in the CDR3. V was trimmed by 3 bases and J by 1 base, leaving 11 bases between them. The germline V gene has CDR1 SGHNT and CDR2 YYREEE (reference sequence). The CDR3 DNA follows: TGTGCCAGCAGCTCTGGAGGAGTATCCTACAATGAGCAGTTCTTC. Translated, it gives CASSSGGVSYNEQFF.

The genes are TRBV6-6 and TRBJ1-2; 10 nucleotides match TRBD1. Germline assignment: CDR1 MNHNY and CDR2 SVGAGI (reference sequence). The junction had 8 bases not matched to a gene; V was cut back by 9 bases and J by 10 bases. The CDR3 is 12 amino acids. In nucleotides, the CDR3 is TGTGCCAGTACGGGACAGGGGACTAACTACACCTTC. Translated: CASTGQGTNYTF.

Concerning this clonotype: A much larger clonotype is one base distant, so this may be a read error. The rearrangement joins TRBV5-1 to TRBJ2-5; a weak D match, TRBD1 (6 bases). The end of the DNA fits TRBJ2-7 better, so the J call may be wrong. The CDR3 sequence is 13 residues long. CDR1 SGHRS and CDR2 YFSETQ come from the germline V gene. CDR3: CASSFRQAYEQYF. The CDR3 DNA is TGCGCCAGCAGCTTCCGACAGGCCTACGAGCAGTACTTC.

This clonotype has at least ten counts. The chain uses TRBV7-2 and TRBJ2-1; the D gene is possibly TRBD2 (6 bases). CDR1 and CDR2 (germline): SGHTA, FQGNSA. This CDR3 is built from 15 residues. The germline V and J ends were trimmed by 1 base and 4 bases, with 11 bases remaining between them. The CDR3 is CASSLGTNLYNEQFF. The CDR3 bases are TGTGCCAGCAGCTTAGGGACTAACCTATACAATGAGCAGTTCTTC.

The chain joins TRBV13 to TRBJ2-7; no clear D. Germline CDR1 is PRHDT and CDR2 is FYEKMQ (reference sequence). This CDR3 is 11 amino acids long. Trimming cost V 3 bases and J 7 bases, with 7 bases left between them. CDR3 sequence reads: CASSFYNEQYF. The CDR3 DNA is TGTGCCAGCAGCTTTTACAATGAGCAGTACTTC.

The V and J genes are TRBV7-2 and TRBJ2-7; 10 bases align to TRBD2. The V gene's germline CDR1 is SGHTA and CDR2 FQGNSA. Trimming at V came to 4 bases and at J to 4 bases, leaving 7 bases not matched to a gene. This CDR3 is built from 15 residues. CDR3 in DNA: TGTGCCAGCAGCTCAGAAAGCGGGGGGGCTTACGAGCAGTACTTC. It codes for CASSSESGGAYEQYF.

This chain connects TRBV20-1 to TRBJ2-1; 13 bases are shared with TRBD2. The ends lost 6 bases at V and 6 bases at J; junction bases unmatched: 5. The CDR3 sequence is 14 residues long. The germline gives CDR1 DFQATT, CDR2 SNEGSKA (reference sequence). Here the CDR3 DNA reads TGCAGTGCAACCAGACTAGCGGGAGGCAATGAGCAGTTCTTC. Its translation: CSATRLAGGNEQFF.

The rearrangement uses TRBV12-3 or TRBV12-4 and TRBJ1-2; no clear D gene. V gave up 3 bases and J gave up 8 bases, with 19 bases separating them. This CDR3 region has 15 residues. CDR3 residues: CASSFAGDLNWGYTF. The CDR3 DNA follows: TGTGCCAGCAGTTTTGCAGGCGATTTGAACTGGGGCTACACCTTC.

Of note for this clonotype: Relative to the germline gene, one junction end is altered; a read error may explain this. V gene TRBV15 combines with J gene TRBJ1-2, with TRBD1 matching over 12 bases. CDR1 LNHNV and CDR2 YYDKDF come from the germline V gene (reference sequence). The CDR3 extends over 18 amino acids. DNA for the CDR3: TGTGCCACCAGCAGGCCCGGACAGGGACAGGGGGCTAACTATGGCCACACCTTC. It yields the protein CATSRPGQGQGANYGHTF. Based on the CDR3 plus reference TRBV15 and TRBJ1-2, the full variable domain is DAMVIQNPRYQVTQFGKPVTLSCSQTLNHNVMYWYQQKSSQAPKLLFHYYDKDFNNEADTPDNFQSRRPNTSFCFLDIRSPGLGDTAMYLCATSRPGQGQGANYGHTFGSGTRLTVV.

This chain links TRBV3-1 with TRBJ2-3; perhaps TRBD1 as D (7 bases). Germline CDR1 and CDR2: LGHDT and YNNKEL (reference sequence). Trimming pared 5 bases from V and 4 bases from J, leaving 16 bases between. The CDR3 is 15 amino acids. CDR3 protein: CASSSRGASSDTQYF. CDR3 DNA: TGTGCCAGCAGCAGCAGGGGGGCCAGTTCAGATACGCAGTATTTT.

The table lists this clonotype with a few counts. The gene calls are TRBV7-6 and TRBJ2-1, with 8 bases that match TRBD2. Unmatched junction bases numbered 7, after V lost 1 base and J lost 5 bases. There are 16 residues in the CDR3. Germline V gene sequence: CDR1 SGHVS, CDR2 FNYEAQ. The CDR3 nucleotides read TGTGCCAGCAGCTTAGTGGGTAGCGGGGCAAACAATGAGCAGTTCTTC. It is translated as CASSLVGSGANNEQFF. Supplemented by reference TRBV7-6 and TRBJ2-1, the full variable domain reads GAGVSQSPRYKVTKRGQDVALRCDPISGHVSLYWYRQALGQGPEFLTYFNYEAQQDKSGLPNDRFSAERPEGSISTLTIQRTEQRDSAMYRCASSLVGSGANNEQFFGPGTRLTVL.

The CDR3 spells CASSTYLGAQPQHF. The CDR3 bases are TGTGCCAGCAGCACCTACCTGGGAGCCCAGCCCCAGCATTTT. The gene calls are TRBV2 and TRBJ1-5, with D unclear. V was pared by 6 bases and J by 7 bases, with 16 bases between. Germline lookup yields CDR1 SNHLY and CDR2 FYNNEI. The CDR3 runs to 14 residues.

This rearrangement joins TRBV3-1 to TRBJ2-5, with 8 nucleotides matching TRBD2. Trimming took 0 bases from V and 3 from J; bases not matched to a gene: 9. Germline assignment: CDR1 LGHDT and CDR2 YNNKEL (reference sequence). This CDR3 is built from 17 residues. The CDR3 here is CASSQESHGGAEETQYF. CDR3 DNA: TGTGCCAGCAGCCAAGAGAGTCACGGGGGGGCCGAAGAGACCCAGTACTTC.

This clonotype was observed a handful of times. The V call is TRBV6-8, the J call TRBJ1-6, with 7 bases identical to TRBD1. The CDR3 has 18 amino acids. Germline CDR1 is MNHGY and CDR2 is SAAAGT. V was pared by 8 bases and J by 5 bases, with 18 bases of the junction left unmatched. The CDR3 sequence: CASLRSGSGQENNSPLHF. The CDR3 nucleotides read TGTGCCAGCCTCCGGTCGGGAAGTGGACAGGAGAATAATTCACCCCTCCACTTT.

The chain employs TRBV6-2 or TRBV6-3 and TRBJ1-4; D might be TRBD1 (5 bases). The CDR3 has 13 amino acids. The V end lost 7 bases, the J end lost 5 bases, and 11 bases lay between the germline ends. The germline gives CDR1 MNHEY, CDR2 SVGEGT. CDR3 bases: TGTGCCAGCATGCACAGGACAAATGAAAAACTGTTTTTT. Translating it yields CASMHRTNEKLFF.

CDR3 residues: CASSSAGGMNTEAFF. The CDR3 DNA follows: TGTGCCAGCAGTTCCGCGGGAGGGATGAACACTGAAGCTTTCTTT. The V and J genes are TRBV28 and TRBJ1-1; D uncertain. CDR3 size: 15 residues. Germline V gene data show CDR1 as MDHEN and CDR2 as SYDVKM. V was trimmed by 4 bases and J by 0 bases, leaving 12 bases between them.

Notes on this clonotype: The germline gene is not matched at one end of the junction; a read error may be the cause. CDR3 loop: CASSQIRGTGNYGYTF. CDR3 nucleotides: TGTGCCAGCAGCCAAATAAGAGGGACAGGAAACTACGGCTACACCTTC. This chain links TRBV4-2 with TRBJ1-2, with 8 bases matching TRBD1. Germline V gene sequence: CDR1 LGHNA, CDR2 YNFKEQ. The CDR3 has 16 amino acids.

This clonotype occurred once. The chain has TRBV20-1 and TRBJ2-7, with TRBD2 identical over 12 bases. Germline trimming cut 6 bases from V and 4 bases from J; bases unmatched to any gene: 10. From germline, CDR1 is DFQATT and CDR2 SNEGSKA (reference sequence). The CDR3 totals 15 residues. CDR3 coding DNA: TGCAGTGCCTCTAGCGGGAGGGCCCTCGGGTACGAGCAGTACTTC. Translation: CSASSGRALGYEQYF.

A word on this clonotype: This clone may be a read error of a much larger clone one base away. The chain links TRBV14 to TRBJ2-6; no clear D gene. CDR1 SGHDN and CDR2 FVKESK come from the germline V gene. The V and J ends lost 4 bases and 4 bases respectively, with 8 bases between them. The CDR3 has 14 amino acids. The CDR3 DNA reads TGTGCCAGCAGCCGCCCGACCGGGGCCAACGTCCTGACTTTC. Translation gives CASSRPTGANVLTF. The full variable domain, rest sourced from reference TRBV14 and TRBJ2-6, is EAGVTQFPSHSVIEKGQTVTLRCDPISGHDNLYWYRRVMGKEIKFLLHFVKESKQDESGMPNNRFLAERTGGTYSTLKVQPAELEDSGVYFCASSRPTGANVLTFGAGSRLTVL.

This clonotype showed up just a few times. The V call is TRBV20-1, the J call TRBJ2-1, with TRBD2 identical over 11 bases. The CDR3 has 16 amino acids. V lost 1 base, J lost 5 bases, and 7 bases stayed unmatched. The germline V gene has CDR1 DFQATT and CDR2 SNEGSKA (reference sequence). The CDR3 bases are TGCAGTGCTAGAGGTCACGGGACTAGCGGTAACAATGAGCAGTTCTTC. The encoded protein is CSARGHGTSGNNEQFF.

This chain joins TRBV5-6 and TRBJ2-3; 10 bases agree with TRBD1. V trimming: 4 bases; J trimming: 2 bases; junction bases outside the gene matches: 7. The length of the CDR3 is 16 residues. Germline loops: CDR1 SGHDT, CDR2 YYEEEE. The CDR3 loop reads CASSLRTGGFTDTQYF. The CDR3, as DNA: TGTGCCAGCAGCCTACGGACAGGGGGATTCACAGATACGCAGTATTTT.

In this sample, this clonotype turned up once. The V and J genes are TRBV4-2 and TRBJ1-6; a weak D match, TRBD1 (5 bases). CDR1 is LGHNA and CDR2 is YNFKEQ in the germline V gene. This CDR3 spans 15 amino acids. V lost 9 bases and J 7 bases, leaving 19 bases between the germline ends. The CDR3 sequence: CASTLPGRRNSPLHF. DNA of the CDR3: TGTGCCAGTACCCTGCCAGGGCGGAGGAATTCACCCCTCCACTTT.

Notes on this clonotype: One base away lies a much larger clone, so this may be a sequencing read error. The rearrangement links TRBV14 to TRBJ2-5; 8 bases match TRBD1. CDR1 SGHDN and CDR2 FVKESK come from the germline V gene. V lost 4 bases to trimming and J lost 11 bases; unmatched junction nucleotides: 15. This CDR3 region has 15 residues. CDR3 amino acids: CASSRQGARRNEQYF. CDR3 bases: TGTGCCAGCAGCCGTCAGGGGGCGCGCCGGAATGAGCAGTACTTC.

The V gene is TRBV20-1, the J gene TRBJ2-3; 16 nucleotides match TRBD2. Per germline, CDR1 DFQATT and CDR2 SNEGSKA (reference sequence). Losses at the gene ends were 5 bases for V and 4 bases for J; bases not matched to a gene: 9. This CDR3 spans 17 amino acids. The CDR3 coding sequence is TGCAGTGCTCCGGGGACTAGCGGGGGGGCGTTTGCAGATACGCAGTATTTT. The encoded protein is CSAPGTSGGAFADTQYF.

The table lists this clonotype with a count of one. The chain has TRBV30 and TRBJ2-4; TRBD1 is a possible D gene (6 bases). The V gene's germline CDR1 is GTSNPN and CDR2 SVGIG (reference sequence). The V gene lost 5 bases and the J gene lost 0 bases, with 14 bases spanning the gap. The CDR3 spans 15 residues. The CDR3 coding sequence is TGTGCCTGGGGAGACAGGTCTCTAGCCAAAAACATTCAGTACTTC. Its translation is CAWGDRSLAKNIQYF.